The T cell receptor (beta chain) described here comes from a study of blood T cell repertoires in COVID-19 (dated by TCRdb to 2020 to 2022). Describing the broader study: The collaborator samples originated in the United States, Italy and Spain and spanned the acute and convalescent phases of COVID-19. The prospective study material was composed of cDNA or gDNA derived from T cells, B-cell-depleted T cells, or PBMCs. The samples were drawn from two sources: the first 160 participants of the ongoing ImmuneRACE study, and 1,254 subjects contributed by 6 global collaborators. The repertoires were released in a freely available public database meant as a resource for research on the immune response to SARS-CoV-2. Where available, HLA class I and class II types were obtained from metadata supplied by the sample provider rather than from assay-based typing. Sample metadata almost always included a de-identified subject ID, COVID-19 status, age in years and sex. The dataset comprised deeply sampled blood TCRbeta repertoires from subjects exposed to, actively infected with, or recovered from COVID-19.

Results the study describes overall, beyond this receptor: The amount of clinical and demographic metadata varied by source and participant and was provided uncurated.

TCRbeta CDR3 regions were amplified from genomic DNA using the immunoSEQ Assay, a bias-controlled multiplex PCR. In the source study's methods: Nucleated cell counts per sample were estimated from amplification of reference gene primers within the assay. To quantify the absolute abundance of each unique TCRbeta CDR3 rearrangement, sequence reads were collapsed and filtered. For each sample, productive Simpson clonality was calculated as the square root of Simpson's diversity index across productive rearrangements. TCRdb took over this immuneACCESS table, retaining in-frame rearrangements with V and J assigned. Such tables are incomplete; in checked studies, under half of the missing clones stem from an unresolved V gene, and the remainder is unexplained. V, J and clone size reflect that table, while D and trimming were determined from the DNA. The sample profile shows some 45,000 clones; roughly nine tenths of them were found once. Together, the top ten hold approximately 9% of the sample.

Whole blood was collected in K2EDTA tubes by collaborating institutions according to the institutions' own protocols. For TCRbeta analysis, collaborators shipped samples as frozen whole blood, isolated PBMCs, or DNA extracted from either of those sample types. As concerns this clone: Its antigen is not yet known. Within one base of it there is no much larger clone, and no base qualities were kept.

The sample was peripheral blood. The sequence derives from a man aged 45-65 years with active COVID-19.

The CDR3 sequence is CASSFGTSGQETQYF. The nucleotide sequence reads as follows: TGCGCCAGCAGCTTCGGGACTAGCGGGCAAGAGACCCAGTACTTC. The sequence is built from TRBV5-1 and TRBJ2-5; a stretch of 12 junction bases matches TRBD2. The CDR3 numbers 15 residues from cysteine through phenylalanine. The read is trimmed to its CDR3 DNA, 45 bases read in frame from base 1. Per the germline V gene, SGHRS is the CDR1 and YFSETQ is the CDR2. Ends trimmed: V by 2 bases, J by 2 bases; bases unmatched to a gene: 1.